This T cell receptor (beta chain) was recorded in a study of CDR3 diversity in severe acne. MiXCR, run by TCRdb on the PCR reads, gives a single entry per CDR3 protein. The profile shows under 100,000 distinct CDR3 sequences, about 50% of them singletons. From germline, CDR1 is MRHNA and CDR2 SNTAGT. V shed 3 bases and J shed 8 bases, with 14 bases lying between them. This CDR3 comprises 14 residues. The chain has TRBV6-4 and TRBJ2-1; D is possibly TRBD1 (6 bases). This TCR came from a male donor in good health, serving as a control. Source material: blood. CDR3 sequence (DNA): TGTGCCAGCAGTGAGGGGGACACCGGGGATGAGCAGTTCTTC. Amino acids: CASSEGDTGDEQFF.